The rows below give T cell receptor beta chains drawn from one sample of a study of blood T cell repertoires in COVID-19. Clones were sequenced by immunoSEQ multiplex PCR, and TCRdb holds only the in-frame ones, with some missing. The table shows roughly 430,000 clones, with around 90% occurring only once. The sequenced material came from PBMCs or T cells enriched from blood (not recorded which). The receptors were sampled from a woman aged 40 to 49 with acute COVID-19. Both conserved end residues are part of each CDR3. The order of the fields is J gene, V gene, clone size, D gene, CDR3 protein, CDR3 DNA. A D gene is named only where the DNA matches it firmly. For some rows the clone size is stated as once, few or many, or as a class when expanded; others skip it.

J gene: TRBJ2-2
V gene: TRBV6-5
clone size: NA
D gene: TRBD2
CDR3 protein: CASSYRGGNTGELFF
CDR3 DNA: TGTGCCAGCAGTTACCGCGGGGGGAACACCGGGGAGCTGTTTTTT

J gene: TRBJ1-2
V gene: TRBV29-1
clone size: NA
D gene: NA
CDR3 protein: CSVEWLLGYTF
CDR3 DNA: TGCAGCGTTGAATGGCTCCTGGGCTACACCTTC

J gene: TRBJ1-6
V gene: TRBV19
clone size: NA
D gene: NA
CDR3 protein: CASSSQGLENSPLHF
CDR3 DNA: TGTGCCAGTAGTTCTCAGGGTCTCGAAAATTCACCCCTCCACTTT

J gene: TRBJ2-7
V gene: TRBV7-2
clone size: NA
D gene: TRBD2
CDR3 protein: CASRTPTSSYYEQYF
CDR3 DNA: TGTGCCAGCAGGACTCCGACTAGCTCGTACTACGAGCAGTACTTC

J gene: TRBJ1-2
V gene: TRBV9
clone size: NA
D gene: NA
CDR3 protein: CASSASGGDYGYTF
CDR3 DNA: TGTGCCAGCAGCGCCTCCGGGGGGGACTATGGCTACACCTTC

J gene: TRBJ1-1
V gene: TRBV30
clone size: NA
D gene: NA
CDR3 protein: CAWSASRGGLAEAFF
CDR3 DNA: TGTGCCTGGAGTGCTTCGAGGGGGGGATTGGCTGAAGCTTTCTTT

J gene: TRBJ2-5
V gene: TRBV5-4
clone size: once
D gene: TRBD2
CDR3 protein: CASSLPSVRGGAETQYF
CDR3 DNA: TGTGCCAGCAGCTTGCCCTCCGTGCGCGGGGGGGCTGAGACCCAGTACTTC

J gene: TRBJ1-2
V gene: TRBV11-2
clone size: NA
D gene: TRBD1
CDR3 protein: CASSLGQGRGYTF
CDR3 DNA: TGTGCCAGCAGCTTAGGACAGGGGAGAGGCTACACCTTC

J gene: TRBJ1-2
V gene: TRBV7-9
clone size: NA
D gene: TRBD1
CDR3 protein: CASSGSDRGPGGYTF
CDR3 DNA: TGTGCCAGCAGCGGATCGGACAGGGGGCCGGGTGGCTACACCTTC

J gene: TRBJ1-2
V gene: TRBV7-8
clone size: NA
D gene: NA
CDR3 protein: CASSPRFGVGGYTF
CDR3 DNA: TGTGCCAGCAGCCCGAGATTCGGGGTGGGAGGCTACACCTTC

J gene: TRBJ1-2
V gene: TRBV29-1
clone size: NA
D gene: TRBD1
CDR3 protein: CSVAYRGGYTF
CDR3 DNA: TGCAGCGTTGCATACAGGGGTGGCTACACCTTC

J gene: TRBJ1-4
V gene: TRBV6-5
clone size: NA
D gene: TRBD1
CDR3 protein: CASRDPGQVEKLFF
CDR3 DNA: TGTGCCAGCAGGGACCCGGGACAGGTTGAAAAACTGTTTTTT

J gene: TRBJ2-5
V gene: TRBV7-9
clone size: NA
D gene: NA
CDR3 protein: CASSLAGRETQYF
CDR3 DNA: TGTGCCAGCAGCTTAGCGGGGCGGGAGACCCAGTACTTC

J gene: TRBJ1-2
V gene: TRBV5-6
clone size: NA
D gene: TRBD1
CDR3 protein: CASSLLTGVGYGYTF
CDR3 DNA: TGTGCCAGCAGCTTGTTGACAGGGGTTGGCTATGGCTACACCTTC

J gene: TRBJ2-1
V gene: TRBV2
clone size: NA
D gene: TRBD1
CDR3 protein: CASSDPQGATRPSYSRYNEQFF
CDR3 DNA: TGTGCCAGCAGTGACCCTCAGGGGGCTACGAGGCCCTCCTACTCACGCTACAATGAGCAGTTCTTC

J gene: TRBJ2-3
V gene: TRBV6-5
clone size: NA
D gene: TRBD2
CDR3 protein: CASQTSFGRGDTQYF
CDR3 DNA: TGTGCCAGCCAGACTAGCTTCGGCCGGGGGGATACGCAGTATTTT

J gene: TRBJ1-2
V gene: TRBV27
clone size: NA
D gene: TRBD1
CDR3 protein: CASSSPGTAPYGYTF
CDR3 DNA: TGTGCCAGCAGTTCCCCCGGGACAGCGCCATATGGCTACACCTTC

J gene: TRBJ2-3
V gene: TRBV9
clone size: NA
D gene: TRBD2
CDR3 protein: CASSVSGLAGGKDTQYF
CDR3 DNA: TGTGCCAGCAGCGTTTCCGGACTAGCGGGGGGGAAAGATACGCAGTATTTT

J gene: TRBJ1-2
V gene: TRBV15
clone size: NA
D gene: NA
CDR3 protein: CATSRGYLDSIYGYTF
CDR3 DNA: TGTGCCACCAGCAGAGGCTACCTGGACAGCATCTATGGCTACACCTTC

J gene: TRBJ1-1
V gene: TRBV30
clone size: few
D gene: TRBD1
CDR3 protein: CAWSVLWQGATTNTEAFF
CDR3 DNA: TGTGCCTGGAGTGTATTGTGGCAGGGGGCCACGACGAACACTGAAGCTTTCTTT

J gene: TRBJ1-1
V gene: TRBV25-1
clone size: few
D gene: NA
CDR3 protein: CASSDSGSPEAFF
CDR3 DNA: TGTGCCAGCAGTGATTCAGGCAGTCCTGAAGCTTTCTTT

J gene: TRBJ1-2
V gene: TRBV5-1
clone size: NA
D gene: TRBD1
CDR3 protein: CASSWNSGGVNYGYTF
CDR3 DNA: TGCGCCAGCAGCTGGAACTCAGGGGGCGTTAACTATGGCTACACCTTC

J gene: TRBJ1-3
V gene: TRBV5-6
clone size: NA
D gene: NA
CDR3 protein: CASSLFRRVNSGNTIYF
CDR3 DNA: TGTGCCAGCAGCTTGTTCAGGCGGGTTAACTCTGGAAACACCATATATTTT

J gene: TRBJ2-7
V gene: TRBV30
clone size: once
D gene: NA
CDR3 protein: CAWRGTPRDYEQYF
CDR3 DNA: TGTGCCTGGAGGGGGACTCCGCGGGATTACGAGCAGTACTTC

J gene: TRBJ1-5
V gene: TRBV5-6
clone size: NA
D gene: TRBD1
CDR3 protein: CASSFGTGLRNQPQHF
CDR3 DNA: TGTGCCAGCAGCTTCGGGACAGGGTTGCGCAATCAGCCCCAGCATTTT

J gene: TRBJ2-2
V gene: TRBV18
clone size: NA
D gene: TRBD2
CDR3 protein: CASSPGLADTGELFF
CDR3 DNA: TGTGCCAGCTCACCGGGACTAGCGGACACCGGGGAGCTGTTTTTT

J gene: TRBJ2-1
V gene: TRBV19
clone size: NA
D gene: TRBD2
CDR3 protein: CASSTGTSGLNEQFF
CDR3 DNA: TGTGCCAGTAGTACAGGGACTAGCGGCCTCAATGAGCAGTTCTTC

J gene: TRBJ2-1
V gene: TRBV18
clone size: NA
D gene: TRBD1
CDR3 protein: CASSADRDEQFF
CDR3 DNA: TGTGCCAGCTCAGCAGACAGGGACGAGCAGTTCTTC

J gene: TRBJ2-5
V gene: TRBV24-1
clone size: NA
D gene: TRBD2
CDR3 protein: CATSGLAGEETQYF
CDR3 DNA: TGTGCCACCAGTGGGCTAGCGGGGGAAGAGACCCAGTACTTC

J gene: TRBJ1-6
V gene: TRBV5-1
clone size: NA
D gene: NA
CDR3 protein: CASSFGSGSSPLHF
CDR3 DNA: TGCGCCAGCAGCTTTGGGAGCGGGAGTTCACCCCTCCACTTT

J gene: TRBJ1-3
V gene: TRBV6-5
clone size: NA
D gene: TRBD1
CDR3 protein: CASRDRGSSGNTIYF
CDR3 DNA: TGTGCCAGCAGGGACAGGGGAAGCTCTGGAAACACCATATATTTT

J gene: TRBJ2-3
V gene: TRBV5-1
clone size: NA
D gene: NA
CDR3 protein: CASSPAVGADTQYF
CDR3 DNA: TGCGCCAGCAGCCCCGCGGTAGGCGCGGATACGCAGTATTTT

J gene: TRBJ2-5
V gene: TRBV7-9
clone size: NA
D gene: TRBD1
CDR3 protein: CASSYPGQGLQETQYF
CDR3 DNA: TGTGCCAGCAGCTACCCGGGACAGGGATTACAAGAGACCCAGTACTTC

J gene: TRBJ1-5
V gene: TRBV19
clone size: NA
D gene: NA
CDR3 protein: CASSGGSQPQHF
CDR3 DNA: TGTGCCAGTAGTGGGGGGAGCCAGCCCCAGCATTTT

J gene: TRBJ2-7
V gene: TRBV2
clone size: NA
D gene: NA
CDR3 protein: CASSPGMAYEQYF
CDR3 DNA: TGTGCCAGCAGCCCGGGAATGGCCTACGAGCAGTACTTC

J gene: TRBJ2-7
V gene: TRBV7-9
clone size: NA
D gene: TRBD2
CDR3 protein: CASSLASGAYRSSYEQYF
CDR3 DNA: TGTGCCAGCAGCTTGGCTAGCGGGGCCTACAGGAGCTCCTACGAGCAGTACTTC

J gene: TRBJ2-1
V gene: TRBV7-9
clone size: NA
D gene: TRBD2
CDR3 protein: CASSLSGTSTNEQFF
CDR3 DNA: TGTGCCAGCAGCTTATCCGGGACTAGCACCAATGAGCAGTTCTTC

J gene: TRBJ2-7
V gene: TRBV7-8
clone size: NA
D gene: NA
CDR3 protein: CASSLEQGVYEQYF
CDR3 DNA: TGTGCCAGCAGCTTAGAACAGGGAGTCTACGAGCAGTACTTC

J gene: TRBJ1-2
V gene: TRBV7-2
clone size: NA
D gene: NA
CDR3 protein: CASSLGPDYGYTF
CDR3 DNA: TGTGCCAGCAGCTTAGGGCCCGACTATGGCTACACCTTC

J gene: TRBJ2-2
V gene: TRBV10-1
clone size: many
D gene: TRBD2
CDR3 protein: CASSLAGETGELFF
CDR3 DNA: TGCGCCAGCTCTCTAGCGGGGGAAACCGGGGAGCTGTTTTTT

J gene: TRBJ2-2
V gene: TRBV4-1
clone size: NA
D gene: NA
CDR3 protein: CASSQDQAGMVTGELFF
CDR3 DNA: TGCGCCAGCAGCCAAGACCAGGCGGGAATGGTCACCGGGGAGCTGTTTTTT